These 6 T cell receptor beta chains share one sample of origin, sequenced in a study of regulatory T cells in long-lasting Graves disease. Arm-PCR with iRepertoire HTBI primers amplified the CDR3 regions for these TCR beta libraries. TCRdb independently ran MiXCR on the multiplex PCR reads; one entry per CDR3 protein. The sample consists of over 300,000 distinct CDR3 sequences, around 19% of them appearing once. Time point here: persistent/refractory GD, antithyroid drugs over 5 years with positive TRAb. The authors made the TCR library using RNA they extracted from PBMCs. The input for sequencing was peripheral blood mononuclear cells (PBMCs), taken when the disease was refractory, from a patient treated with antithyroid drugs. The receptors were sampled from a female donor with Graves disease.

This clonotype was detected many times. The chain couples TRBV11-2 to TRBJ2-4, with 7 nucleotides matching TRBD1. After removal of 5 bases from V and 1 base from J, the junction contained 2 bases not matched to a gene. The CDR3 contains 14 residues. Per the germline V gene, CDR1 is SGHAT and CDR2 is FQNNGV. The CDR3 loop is CASSLQGAKNIQYF. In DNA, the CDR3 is TGTGCCAGCAGCCTACAGGGGGCCAAAAACATTCAGTACTTC.

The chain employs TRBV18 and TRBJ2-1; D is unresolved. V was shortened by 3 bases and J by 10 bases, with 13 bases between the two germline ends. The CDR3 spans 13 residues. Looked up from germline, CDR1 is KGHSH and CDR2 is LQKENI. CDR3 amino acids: CASSPQTTEEQFF. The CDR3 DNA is TGTGCCAGCTCACCCCAGACGACGGAAGAGCAGTTCTTC. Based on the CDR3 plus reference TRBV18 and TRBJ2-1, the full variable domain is NAGVMQNPRHLVRRRGQEARLRCSPMKGHSHVYWYRQLPEEGLKFMVYLQKENIIDESGMPKERFSAEFPKEGPSILRIQQVVRGDSAAYFCASSPQTTEEQFFGPGTRLTVL.

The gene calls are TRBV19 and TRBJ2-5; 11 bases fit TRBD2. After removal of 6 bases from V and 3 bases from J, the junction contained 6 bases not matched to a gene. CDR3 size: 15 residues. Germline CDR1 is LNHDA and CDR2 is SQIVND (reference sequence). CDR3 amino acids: CASRSSGRAEETQYF. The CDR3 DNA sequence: TGTGCCAGTAGGAGTAGCGGGAGGGCCGAAGAGACCCAGTACTTC.

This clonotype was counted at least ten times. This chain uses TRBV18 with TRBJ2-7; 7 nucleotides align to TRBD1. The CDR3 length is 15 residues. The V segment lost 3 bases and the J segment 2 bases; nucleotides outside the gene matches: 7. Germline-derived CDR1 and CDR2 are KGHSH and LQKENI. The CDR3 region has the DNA TGTGCCAGCTCACCGACAGGGATAGGGGCCTACGAGCAGTACTTC. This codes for CASSPTGIGAYEQYF.

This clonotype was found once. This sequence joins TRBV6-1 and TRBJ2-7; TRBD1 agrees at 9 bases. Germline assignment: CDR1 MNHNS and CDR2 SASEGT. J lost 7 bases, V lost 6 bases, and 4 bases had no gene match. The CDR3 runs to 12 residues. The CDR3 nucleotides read TGTGCCAGCAGGGAGACAGGGGGTGAGCAGTACTTC. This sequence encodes CASRETGGEQYF.

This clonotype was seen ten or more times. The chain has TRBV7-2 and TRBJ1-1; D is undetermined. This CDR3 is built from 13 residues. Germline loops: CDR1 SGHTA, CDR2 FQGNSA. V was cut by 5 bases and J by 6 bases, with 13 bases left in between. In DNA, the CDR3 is TGTGCCAGCAGCCTTGGGGTTCAAGCTGAAGCTTTCTTT. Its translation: CASSLGVQAEAFF. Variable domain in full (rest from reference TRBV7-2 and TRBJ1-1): GAGVSQSPSNKVTEKGKDVELRCDPISGHTALYWYRQSLGQGLEFLIYFQGNSAPDKSGLPSDRFSAERTGGSVSTLTIQRTQQEDSAVYLCASSLGVQAEAFFGQGTRLTVV.